This entry concerns a single T cell receptor beta chain. For each extraction, RNA and DNA were obtained together from 20-30 mg of unsorted bulk tissue. The authors made TCR beta cDNA from roughly 480 ng total RNA with a constant-region primer. Investigators got TCR beta libraries out of three nested multiplex PCR rounds, done with slightly modified ARM-PCR. Amplification in the first two PCR rounds was performed using TRBV1-TRBV30 forward primers and a C-beta reverse primer for about 10 cycles each. Each CDR3 protein gets one entry after TCRdb re-called the multiplex PCR reads with MiXCR. This sample has 45,000 to 65,000 distinct CDR3 sequences, with over 65% found just once. These data belong to a study of tumor-infiltrating lymphocytes in primary liver carcinoma. Study-wide background: Productive TCRbeta reads per sample were roughly 3.5 to 8 million, not differing by tissue.

Per the germline V gene, CDR1 is SGHRS and CDR2 is YFSETQ. Trimming removed 0 bases from V and 6 bases from J, with 13 bases in between. The CDR3 covers 14 residues. This rearrangement joins TRBV5-1 to TRBJ2-7, with D unclear. This sequence was found in a man between 35 and 55 years old with primary liver carcinoma and hepatitis B virus infection. The sequenced sample consisted of liver tumor tissue from sampling region 5. The subset here: tumor region T5, tumor centre. The CDR3 is CASSLAMGESEQYF. As DNA, the CDR3 is TGCGCCAGCAGCTTGGCAATGGGTGAATCCGAGCAGTACTTC.